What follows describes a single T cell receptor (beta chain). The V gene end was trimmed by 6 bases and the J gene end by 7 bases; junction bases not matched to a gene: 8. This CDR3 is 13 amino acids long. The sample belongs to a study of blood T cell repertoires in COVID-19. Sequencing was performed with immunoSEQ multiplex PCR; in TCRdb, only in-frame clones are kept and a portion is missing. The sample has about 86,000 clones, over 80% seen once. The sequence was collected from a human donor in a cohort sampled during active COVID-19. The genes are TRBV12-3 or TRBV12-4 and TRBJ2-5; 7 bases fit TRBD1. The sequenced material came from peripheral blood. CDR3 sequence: CASRSTGVGTQYF. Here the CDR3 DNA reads TGTGCCAGCAGGTCAACAGGGGTAGGGACCCAGTACTTC.